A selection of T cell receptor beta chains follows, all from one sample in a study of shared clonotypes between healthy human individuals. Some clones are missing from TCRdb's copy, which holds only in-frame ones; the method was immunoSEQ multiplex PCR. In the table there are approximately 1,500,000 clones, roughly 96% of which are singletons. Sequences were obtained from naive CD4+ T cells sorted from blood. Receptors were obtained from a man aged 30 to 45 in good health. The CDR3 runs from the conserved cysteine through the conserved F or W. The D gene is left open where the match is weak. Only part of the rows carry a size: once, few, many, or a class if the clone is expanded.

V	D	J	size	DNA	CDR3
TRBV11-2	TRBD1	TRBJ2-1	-	TGTGCCAGCAGCCCAGAGGACAGGGTAGGAAATGAGCAGTTCTTC	CASSPEDRVGNEQFF
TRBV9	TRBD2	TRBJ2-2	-	TGTGCCAGCAGGGTTAGCGGGAGCGCCGGGGAGCTGTTTTTT	CASRVSGSAGELFF
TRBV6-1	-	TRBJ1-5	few	TGTGCCAGCAGTGAGGGGACGGGTGGAGCCCAGCATTTT	CASSEGTGGAQHF
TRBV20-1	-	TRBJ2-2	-	TGCAGTGCTAGAGGGGCCGGGGAGCTGTTTTTT	CSARGAGELFF
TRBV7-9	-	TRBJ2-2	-	TGTGCCAGCAGCCTCCCCGCCGGGACTGGCACCGGGGAGCTGTTTTTT	CASSLPAGTGTGELFF
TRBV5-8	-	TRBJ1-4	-	TGTGCCAGCAGCTTTAAGGACAGTGCGATTACTAATGAAAAACTGTTTTTT	CASSFKDSAITNEKLFF
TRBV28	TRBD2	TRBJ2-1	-	TGTGCCAGCAGTCTAGCGGGATTCGAGCAGTTCTTC	CASSLAGFEQFF
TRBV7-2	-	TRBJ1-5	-	TGTGCCAGCAGCTTGGACCGGGAACGGCCCCAGCATTTT	CASSLDRERPQHF
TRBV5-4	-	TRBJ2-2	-	TGTGCCAGCAGTCTGAACACCGGGGAGCTGTTTTTT	CASSLNTGELFF
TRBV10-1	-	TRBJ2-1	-	TGCGCCAGCAGTGAGACAGGGAGCTCCTACAATGAGCAGTTCTTC	CASSETGSSYNEQFF
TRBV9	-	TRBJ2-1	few	TGTGCCAGCAGCGTAGACCGGGACAATGAGCAGTTCTTC	CASSVDRDNEQFF
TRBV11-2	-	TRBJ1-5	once	TGTGCCAGCAGCTTAAACGTAGGGTTCAATCAGCCCCAGCATTTT	CASSLNVGFNQPQHF
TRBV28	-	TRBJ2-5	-	TGTGCCAGCAGTTCAGCCCAAGAGACCCAGTACTTC	CASSSAQETQYF
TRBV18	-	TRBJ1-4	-	TGTGCCAGCGCCGGACAGCTTAATGAAAAACTGTTTTTT	CASAGQLNEKLFF
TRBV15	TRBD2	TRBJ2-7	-	TGTGCCACCAGCAGAGCCCCGTGGGAGGGCTACGAGCAGTACTTC	CATSRAPWEGYEQYF
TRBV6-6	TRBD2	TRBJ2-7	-	TGTGCCACCTCGGGGGGATCCTACGAGCAGTACTTC	CATSGGSYEQYF
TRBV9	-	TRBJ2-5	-	TGTGCCAGCAGCGTAGCTTCAAGCGCGGAGACCCAGTACTTC	CASSVASSAETQYF
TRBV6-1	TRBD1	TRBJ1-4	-	TGTGCCAGCACTCGGGACAGGGGTGGTCACGAAAAACTGTTTTTT	CASTRDRGGHEKLFF
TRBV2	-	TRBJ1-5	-	TGTGCCAGCAACCCAACGGGAGAGGTGCCCCAGCATTTT	CASNPTGEVPQHF
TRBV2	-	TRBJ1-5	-	TGTGCCAGCAGCTTACGATCCGCGGAGCCCCAGCATTTT	CASSLRSAEPQHF
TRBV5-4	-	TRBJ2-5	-	TGTGCCAGCAGCCAGCGGGACACCCAAGAGACCCAGTACTTC	CASSQRDTQETQYF
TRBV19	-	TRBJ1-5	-	TGTGCCAGTGGGAATCAGCCCCAGCATTTT	CASGNQPQHF
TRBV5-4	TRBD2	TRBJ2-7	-	TGTGCCAGCAGCTCAGCGGGAGAGGACTACGAGCAGTACTTC	CASSSAGEDYEQYF
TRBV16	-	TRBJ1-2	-	TGTGCCAGCAGCCAATCGGTGGCCTATGGCTACACCTTC	CASSQSVAYGYTF
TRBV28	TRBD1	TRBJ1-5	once	TGTGCCAGCAGATCCCTGAGGGGACAGGGTCAGCCCCAGCATTTT	CASRSLRGQGQPQHF
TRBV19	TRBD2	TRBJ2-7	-	TGTGCCAGTTTTGGGCCATCCCCAAAAAGCCAGGAGGGAGGGCAGCTACCCTACGAGCAGTACTTC	CASFGPSPKSQEGGQLPYEQYF
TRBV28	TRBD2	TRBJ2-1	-	TGTGCCAGCAGTTTTAGCGGGATGCCATTTGAGCAGTTCTTC	CASSFSGMPFEQFF
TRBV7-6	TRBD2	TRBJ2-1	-	TGTGCCAGCAGCCATAGCGGGAATAACAATGAGCAGTTCTTC	CASSHSGNNNEQFF
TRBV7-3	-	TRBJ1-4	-	TGTGCCAGCAGCCGGACAGAAGGGGAAAAACTGTTTTTT	CASSRTEGEKLFF
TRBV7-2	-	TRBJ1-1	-	TGTGCCAGCAGCTTAGCGCGAAACACTGAAGCTTTCTTT	CASSLARNTEAFF
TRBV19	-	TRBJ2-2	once	TGTGCCAGTAGTATTAAGCGGAACGGGGAGCTGTTTTTT	CASSIKRNGELFF
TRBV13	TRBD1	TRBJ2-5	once	TGTGCCAGCAGCTTAGCCCCAGAGACAGGGGTGGAGACCCAGTACTTC	CASSLAPETGVETQYF
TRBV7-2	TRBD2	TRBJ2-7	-	TGTGCCAGCAGCTTAGAAGGACTAGCGGGAATCTACGAGCAGTACTTC	CASSLEGLAGIYEQYF
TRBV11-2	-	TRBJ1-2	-	TGTGCCAGCAGCATCCGGGACCCAGGAGGGAGCACCTTC	CASSIRDPGGSTF
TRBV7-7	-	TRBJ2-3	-	TGTGCCAGCAGCTTAGGTACCAGAGGTGGGGATACGCAGTATTTT	CASSLGTRGGDTQYF
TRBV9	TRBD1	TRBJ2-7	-	TGTGCCAGCAGCTCCGGACAGGGAAAACACGAGCAGTACTTC	CASSSGQGKHEQYF
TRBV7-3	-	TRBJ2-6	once	TGTGCCAGCAGCCGACTGGGTGGTGGGGCCAACGTCCTGACTTTC	CASSRLGGGANVLTF
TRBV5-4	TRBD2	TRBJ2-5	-	TGTGCCAGCAGCTTAAGGACTAGCCCGGGGACCCAGTACTTC	CASSLRTSPGTQYF
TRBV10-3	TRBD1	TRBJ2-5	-	TGTGCCACAAACAGGGGTGAATCGGAGACCCAGTACTTC	CATNRGESETQYF
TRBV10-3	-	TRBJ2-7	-	TGTGCCATCAGTGAAGGAAAGAGGGTTGGCGAGCAGTACTTC	CAISEGKRVGEQYF
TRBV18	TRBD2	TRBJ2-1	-	TGTGCCAGCTCACCACTTTGGGGACCTAATGCGGGAGAACCCTACAATGAGCAGTTCTTC	CASSPLWGPNAGEPYNEQFF
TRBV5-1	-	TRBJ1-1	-	TGCGCCAGCAGCTTGATTGCAGGGGAGAACACTGAAGCTTTCTTT	CASSLIAGENTEAFF
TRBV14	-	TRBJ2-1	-	TGTGCCAGCAGCCAAGACAGGGCCATCGCCCATGAGCAGTTCTTC	CASSQDRAIAHEQFF
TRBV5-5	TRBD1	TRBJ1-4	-	TGTGCCAGCAGCAAGCCAGGGGGCGGGGTAAGGAGTGAAAAACTGTTTTTT	CASSKPGGGVRSEKLFF
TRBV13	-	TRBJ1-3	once	TGTGCCAGCAGCCGGGACTCCCGGAGCGGAAACACCATATATTTT	CASSRDSRSGNTIYF
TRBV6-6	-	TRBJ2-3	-	TGTGCCAGCAGTCCCAGTTGGGGTACAGATACGCAGTATTTT	CASSPSWGTDTQYF
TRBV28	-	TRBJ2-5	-	TGTGCCAGCGGAGAGACCCAGTACTTC	CASGETQYF
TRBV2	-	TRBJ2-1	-	TGTGCCAGCAGTGAGGGCCTTGGCAATGAGCAGTTCTTC	CASSEGLGNEQFF
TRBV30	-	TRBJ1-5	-	TGTGCCTGGAGTGTAAGCCAGCTCAATCAGCCCCAGCATTTT	CAWSVSQLNQPQHF
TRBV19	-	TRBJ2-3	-	TGTGCCAGTAGTAAGTCCTCCCTTCCAGATACGCAGTATTTT	CASSKSSLPDTQYF
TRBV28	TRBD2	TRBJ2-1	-	TGTGCCAGCAGTTTACCAGGGACTAGCGGGAGTATACGGAGCTCCTACAATGAGCAGTTCTTC	CASSLPGTSGSIRSSYNEQFF
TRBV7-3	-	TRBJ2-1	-	TGTGCCAGCAGCTCCCAAGGGGGGCGGAGGCCCTCCTCCTACAATGAGCAGTTCTTC	CASSSQGGRRPSSYNEQFF
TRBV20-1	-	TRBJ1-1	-	TGCAGTGTGGGGGGGGACACTGAAGCTTTCTTT	CSVGGDTEAFF
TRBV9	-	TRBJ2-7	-	TGTGCCAGCAGCGTAGCGGAGGCTGGGGAGCAGTACTTC	CASSVAEAGEQYF
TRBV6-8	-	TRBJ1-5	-	TGTGCCAGCAGGGGCCAGAGCAATCAGCCCCAGCATTTT	CASRGQSNQPQHF
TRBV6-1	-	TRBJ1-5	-	TGTGCCAGCAGTGAAGCCGACGGGATATATCAGCCCCAGCATTTT	CASSEADGIYQPQHF
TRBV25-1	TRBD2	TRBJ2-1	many	TGTGCCAGCAGAGGTATAGCGGGAGAAGCCTACAATGAGCAGTTCTTC	CASRGIAGEAYNEQFF
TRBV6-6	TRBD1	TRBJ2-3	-	TGTGCCAGCAGTTGGACAGGGTTTACAGATACGCAGTATTTT	CASSWTGFTDTQYF
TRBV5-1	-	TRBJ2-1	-	TGCGCCAGCAGCTTACGCCGGACTCTCACGCACAATGAGCAGTTCTTC	CASSLRRTLTHNEQFF
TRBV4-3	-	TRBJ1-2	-	TGCGCCAGCAGCCAAGACTACGGCTATGGCTACACCTTC	CASSQDYGYGYTF